This T cell receptor beta chain was profiled in a study of T-cell memory formation after mild COVID-19. Regarding the study as a whole: Pre-infection memory already had some responding clones, implying cross-reactive memory joined. Later expanders leaned CD4+, whereas day 15 to 85 contracting clones were balanced CD4/CD8. The SARS-CoV-2 specificity of second-wave clones reaching peak at day 37 remained unverified.

Concerning this clonotype: Its antigen is currently unknown.

The CDR3 consists of 15 residues. V dropped 3 bases and J dropped 6; count of bases not matched to a gene: 9. Germline CDR1 is SGHTA and CDR2 is FQGTGA. With constant-segment primers, 5'RACE yielded cDNA libraries of TCR alpha and TCR beta that carried sample barcodes and UMIs. TCRdb re-called the 5' RACE reads with MiXCR, one entry per CDR3 protein. The data show 160,000 or so distinct CDR3 sequences, 25% to 40% seen once. This sequence was found in an adult woman who had mild COVID-19 (a few samples of this study predate the infection). Cell type and time point are not known. The genes are TRBV7-3 and TRBJ2-3; 7 nucleotides align to TRBD2. Sequencing input: PBMCs or a T cell subset sorted from them (not recorded which). The CDR3 reads CASSFASGVWDTQYF. The CDR3 region has the DNA TGTGCCAGCAGCTTTGCCAGCGGGGTTTGGGATACGCAGTATTTT.